Listed below are T cell receptor beta chains from one sample, sequenced in a study of CD8+CD57+ T cells in acquired aplastic anemia. TCRdb re-called the reads with MiXCR, one entry per CDR3 protein. Of around 500,000 distinct CDR3 sequences in the sample, less than 35% were seen once. The sequencing sample was made of sorted CD4+, CD8+, or CD8+CD57+ T cells (not recorded which) from PBMCs. The receptor set was obtained from a human donor with aplastic anemia. CDR3s include the opening cysteine and the closing phenylalanine or tryptophan. The D gene is left open where the match is weak. Rows may omit the clone size; those that give it use once, few, many or a size class.

d_gene: TRBD1; j_gene: TRBJ1-1; v_gene: TRBV19; abundance: many; CDR3aa: CASSAPGTGNTEAFF; CDR3nt: TGTGCCAGTAGTGCTCCCGGGACAGGGAACACTGAAGCTTTCTTT
d_gene: TRBD1; j_gene: TRBJ1-5; v_gene: TRBV20-1; abundance: many; CDR3aa: CSARTHGQVNNQPQHF; CDR3nt: TGCAGTGCTAGAACACATGGACAGGTTAACAATCAGCCCCAGCATTTT
d_gene: TRBD2; j_gene: TRBJ2-1; v_gene: TRBV7-2; abundance: .; CDR3aa: CASSLALAGDVNEQFF; CDR3nt: TGCGCCAGCAGCTTGGCACTAGCGGGAGACGTCAATGAGCAGTTCTTC
d_gene: .; j_gene: TRBJ1-6; v_gene: TRBV19; abundance: .; CDR3aa: CASARVGTGTSSISPLHF; CDR3nt: TGTGCCAGTGCTAGAGTAGGAACGGGTACGTCGTCCATTTCACCCCTCCACTTT
d_gene: TRBD2; j_gene: TRBJ2-1; v_gene: TRBV10-3; abundance: few; CDR3aa: CAISEGLAGEGNEQFF; CDR3nt: TGTGCCATCAGTGAGGGACTAGCGGGGGAAGGGAATGAGCAGTTCTTC
d_gene: .; j_gene: TRBJ2-2; v_gene: TRBV5-5; abundance: few; CDR3aa: CASSRPIGAGELFF; CDR3nt: TGTGCCAGCAGCCGTCCGATTGGGGCCGGGGAGCTGTTTTTT
d_gene: .; j_gene: TRBJ1-2; v_gene: TRBV7-9; abundance: many; CDR3aa: CASSQHQGLGYGYTF; CDR3nt: TGTGCCAGCAGCCAACATCAGGGTCTTGGATATGGCTACACCTTC
d_gene: .; j_gene: TRBJ1-5; v_gene: TRBV12-3/TRBV12-4; abundance: many; CDR3aa: CASSPGPGNQPQHF; CDR3nt: TGTGCCAGCAGTCCAGGGCCCGGCAATCAGCCCCAGCATTTT
d_gene: .; j_gene: TRBJ1-1; v_gene: TRBV5-6; abundance: few; CDR3aa: CASSLGVNSGEAFF; CDR3nt: TGTGCCAGCAGCTTGGGGGTTAATTCCGGCGAAGCTTTCTTT
d_gene: .; j_gene: TRBJ1-1; v_gene: TRBV12-3/TRBV12-4; abundance: many; CDR3aa: CASTVGRVNTEAFF; CDR3nt: TGTGCCAGCACCGTTGGACGCGTGAACACTGAAGCTTTCTTT
d_gene: .; j_gene: TRBJ2-2; v_gene: TRBV2; abundance: many; CDR3aa: CASKDLVNTGELFF; CDR3nt: TGTGCCAGCAAGGATCTAGTGAACACCGGGGAGCTGTTTTTT
d_gene: .; j_gene: TRBJ1-5; v_gene: TRBV2; abundance: few; CDR3aa: CASKERENQPQHF; CDR3nt: TGTGCCAGCAAGGAGCGAGAAAATCAGCCCCAGCATTTT
d_gene: .; j_gene: TRBJ2-2; v_gene: TRBV2; abundance: .; CDR3aa: CASSLGVLAGELFF; CDR3nt: TGTGCCAGCTCCCTTGGGGTTCTTGCCGGGGAGCTGTTTTTT
d_gene: .; j_gene: TRBJ2-4; v_gene: TRBV7-3; abundance: many; CDR3aa: CASSMSGGNIQYF; CDR3nt: TGTGCCAGCAGTATGTCAGGCGGAAACATTCAGTACTTC
d_gene: TRBD1; j_gene: TRBJ1-2; v_gene: TRBV15; abundance: .; CDR3aa: CATSSGQDYGYTF; CDR3nt: TGTGCCACCAGCTCAGGACAGGACTATGGCTACACCTTC
d_gene: TRBD1; j_gene: TRBJ1-1; v_gene: TRBV7-2; abundance: .; CDR3aa: CASSLQDRGQAFF; CDR3nt: TGTGCCAGCAGCTTACAGGACAGGGGGCAAGCTTTCTTT
d_gene: TRBD1; j_gene: TRBJ1-2; v_gene: TRBV6-1; abundance: few; CDR3aa: CATLYRGKGYTF; CDR3nt: TGTGCCACCTTGTACAGGGGAAAGGGCTACACCTTC
d_gene: .; j_gene: TRBJ1-2; v_gene: TRBV7-9; abundance: many; CDR3aa: CASRSSQGNYGYTF; CDR3nt: TGTGCCAGCAGGTCTTCACAGGGAAACTATGGCTACACCTTC
d_gene: .; j_gene: TRBJ2-1; v_gene: TRBV12-3/TRBV12-4; abundance: few; CDR3aa: CASSLDRPYNEQFF; CDR3nt: TGTGCCAGCAGTTTGGACCGCCCCTACAATGAGCAGTTCTTC
d_gene: .; j_gene: TRBJ2-1; v_gene: TRBV13; abundance: .; CDR3aa: CASSLESVARSSGQKFF; CDR3nt: TGTGCCAGCAGCTTAGAGTCGGTGGCCAGGAGCTCGGGGCAAAAGTTCTTC
d_gene: TRBD1; j_gene: TRBJ2-3; v_gene: TRBV29-1; abundance: .; CDR3aa: CSADSDREADTQYF; CDR3nt: TGCAGCGCCGATTCCGACAGGGAAGCAGATACGCAGTATTTT
d_gene: .; j_gene: TRBJ2-7; v_gene: TRBV20-1; abundance: many; CDR3aa: CSASLASGEQYF; CDR3nt: TGCAGTGCTAGTTTGGCTAGTGGCGAGCAGTACTTC
d_gene: .; j_gene: TRBJ1-3; v_gene: TRBV7-2; abundance: few; CDR3aa: CASSYTGTPVNTIYF; CDR3nt: TGTGCCAGCAGCTATACCGGGACTCCGGTAAACACCATATATTTT
d_gene: .; j_gene: TRBJ2-7; v_gene: TRBV6-1; abundance: many; CDR3aa: CATGWRNSYEQYF; CDR3nt: TGTGCCACCGGGTGGCGAAACTCCTACGAGCAGTACTTC
d_gene: .; j_gene: TRBJ1-1; v_gene: TRBV18; abundance: .; CDR3aa: CASSDSVNTEAFF; CDR3nt: TGTGCCAGCTCAGACTCAGTGAACACTGAAGCTTTCTTT
d_gene: .; j_gene: TRBJ1-1; v_gene: TRBV4-3; abundance: few; CDR3aa: CASSQEGLGSEAFF; CDR3nt: TGCGCCAGCAGCCAAGAGGGATTGGGGTCTGAAGCTTTCTTT
d_gene: .; j_gene: TRBJ2-7; v_gene: TRBV24-1; abundance: few; CDR3aa: CASSGGTFITEQYF; CDR3nt: TGTGCCAGCAGTGGGGGGACATTTATCACCGAGCAGTACTTC
d_gene: TRBD1; j_gene: TRBJ2-7; v_gene: TRBV27; abundance: few; CDR3aa: CASSSMTGFTYEQYF; CDR3nt: TGTGCCAGCAGTTCAATGACAGGGTTTACCTACGAGCAGTACTTC
d_gene: TRBD1; j_gene: TRBJ2-3; v_gene: TRBV11-2; abundance: .; CDR3aa: CASSFTGGGSTDTQYF; CDR3nt: TGTGCCAGCAGCTTCACAGGGGGCGGGAGCACAGATACGCAGTATTTT